Sequencing of this T cell receptor (beta chain) was carried out in a study of OX40 agonist ivuxolimab in advanced cancers. Study as a whole: Dosing consisted of intravenous ivuxolimab at 0.01 to 10 mg/kg every 2 weeks. Partial responses were achieved by three patients, of whom one had hepatocellular carcinoma and two had cutaneous melanoma. Regarding the study as a whole: Circulating CD4+ and CD8+ T cells showed clonal expansion by week 6 at 0.1 to 3.0 mg/kg.

Turning to this clone: The antigen is unknown.

Clones were sequenced by immunoSEQ multiplex PCR, and TCRdb holds only the in-frame ones, with some missing. This sample has 55,000 to 70,000 clones, with around 84% found just once. Sequences were derived from CD4+ or CD8+ T cells sorted from blood, sampled in a trial of the OX40 agonist ivuxolimab. This receptor was taken from an adult with an advanced solid tumor such as melanoma, head and neck, liver or kidney cancer.

The CDR3 DNA follows: TGTGCCTGGGACGGGGACACTGAAGCTTTCTTT. Protein sequence: CAWDGDTEAFF. The chain employs TRBV30 and TRBJ1-1; no definite D call. This CDR3 is built from 11 residues. Germline assignment: CDR1 GTSNPN and CDR2 SVGIG (reference sequence). Trimming took 5 bases from V and 3 from J, leaving 7 bases between them.